The clone carrying this T cell receptor beta chain was counted only a few times. Its antigen remains unidentified. MiXCR, run by TCRdb on the RT-PCR reads, gives a single entry per CDR3 protein. Found here are 560,000 or so distinct CDR3 sequences, 7.5% to 8.5% of them singletons; the top ten hold over 10%. CDR3 length: 15 amino acids. Trimming removed 1 base from V and 3 bases from J, with 9 bases in between. CDR1 is SGHTA, CDR2 FQGNSA, per germline. This record belongs to a study of response to subunit inactivated influenza vaccine. Study-wide points: A suggestion made by the authors is that each seasonal influenza vaccination recruits few new T cells.

The specimen was PBMCs from blood, collected less than 25 months after vaccination. The source is a man aged 50 to 75 who received an inactivated influenza vaccine. This rearrangement joins TRBV7-2 to TRBJ2-2; D unresolved. CDR3 bases: TGTGCCAGCAGCTTAGGGCTGGGCGACACCGGGGAGCTGTTTTTT. As protein: CASSLGLGDTGELFF.